A single sample is the source of the 16 T cell receptor beta chains below, sequenced in a study of blood T cells in healthy people across ages. A second PCR of about 6 to 12 cycles used a sample-barcoded 5' primer and a J-beta primer mix. Each CDR3 protein gets one entry after TCRdb re-called the 5' RACE reads with MiXCR. Among about 1.1 million distinct CDR3 sequences, approximately 38% were seen once, and the ten largest hold around 13%. Sample: blood. These TCRs come from a man between 18 and 35 years old in good health.

The sample holds a few counts of this clonotype. The chain has TRBV5-6 and TRBJ2-1; 13 bases map to TRBD2. V trimming: 3 bases; J trimming: 0 bases; junction bases outside the gene matches: 6. This CDR3 spans 18 amino acids. Looked up from germline, CDR1 is SGHDT and CDR2 is YYEEEE. In nucleotides, the CDR3 is TGTGCCAGCAGCTCAACTAGCGGGGGGGGACGCTCCTACAATGAGCAGTTCTTC. It encodes CASSSTSGGGRSYNEQFF.

This clonotype was counted only a few times. The rearrangement uses TRBV3-1 and TRBJ2-2; D is perhaps TRBD1 (5 bases). Germline values: CDR1 LGHDT, CDR2 YNNKEL (reference sequence). Trimming removed 5 bases from V and 8 bases from J, with 18 bases in between. The CDR3 consists of 15 residues. The CDR3 loop is CASSSASGLVGELFF. CDR3 DNA: TGTGCCAGCAGCTCGGCTTCAGGGTTGGTGGGGGAGCTGTTTTTT.

This chain uses TRBV25-1 with TRBJ1-5; D is possibly TRBD1 (5 bases). V was trimmed by 2 bases and J by 3 bases, leaving 8 bases between them. The CDR3 extends over 14 amino acids. Germline V CDR1 and CDR2: MGHDK, SYGVNS. The CDR3 reads CASSEPGDNQPQHF. The DNA for the CDR3 is TGTGCCAGCAGTGAACCGGGGGACAATCAGCCCCAGCATTTT.

This clonotype was recorded a few times. The rearrangement links TRBV12-3 or TRBV12-4 to TRBJ1-2; TRBD1 might be the D (5 bases). CDR3 length: 15 amino acids. V lost 4 bases and J 8 bases, leaving 20 bases between the germline ends. The CDR3 nucleotides read TGTGCCAGCAGTTCCCCAACGCGACAGAGTCTAGGCTACACCTTC. As protein: CASSSPTRQSLGYTF.

V usage is TRBV12-3 or TRBV12-4 and J usage is TRBJ2-7; weak D call: TRBD1 (6 bases). Deletions cut 6 bases from V and 1 base from J, with 13 bases between. The CDR3 extends over 14 amino acids. This CDR3 reads CASSRGQFSYEQYF. CDR3 bases: TGTGCCAGCAGCCGAGGACAGTTTTCCTACGAGCAGTACTTC.

This chain connects TRBV29-1 to TRBJ2-7, with a tentative D call TRBD1 (6 bases). This CDR3 has 15 residues. The germline V gene encodes CDR1 SQVTM and CDR2 ANQGSEA. V dropped 4 bases and J dropped 7 bases, with 23 bases sitting between them. For the CDR3, the DNA is TGCAGCGTTGTAAAGGACAGTTTCTCCTACAATGAGCAGTACTTC. Its protein is CSVVKDSFSYNEQYF.

This chain uses TRBV6-2 or TRBV6-3 with TRBJ1-1, with 7 bases identical to TRBD1. V lost 6 bases and J lost 1; bases outside the gene matches: 26. This CDR3 is built from 21 residues. Germline V gives CDR1 MNHEY, CDR2 SVGEGT. The CDR3: CASSKKVVLTGAEEWNTEAFF. The CDR3 DNA is TGTGCCAGCAGCAAAAAGGTCGTCCTCACAGGGGCGGAAGAATGGAACACTGAAGCTTTCTTT.

The chain recombines TRBV28 with TRBJ1-1; TRBD1 is a possible D gene (6 bases). Germline V gives CDR1 MDHEN, CDR2 SYDVKM. The CDR3 is 13 residues long. V was trimmed by 9 bases and J by 3 bases, leaving 14 bases between them. The CDR3 sequence is CASLGQPDTEAFF. In DNA form, the CDR3 reads TGTGCCAGTCTTGGACAGCCCGACACTGAAGCTTTCTTT. Full variable domain (missing parts from reference TRBV28 and TRBJ1-1): DVKVTQSSRYLVKRTGEKVFLECVQDMDHENMFWYRQDPGLGLRLIYFSYDVKMKEKGDIPEGYSVSREKKERFSLILESASTNQTSMYLCASLGQPDTEAFFGQGTRLTVV.

With respect to this clonotype: One end of the junction varies from germline; a read error may be responsible. The chain employs TRBV7-2 and TRBJ2-1; either TRBD1 or TRBD2 may fit D (5 bases each). Germline V lookup: CDR1 SGHTA, CDR2 FQGNSA. The CDR3 consists of 17 residues. CDR3 nucleotide sequence: TGTGCCGGCAGCTTAGCGCAGCCAGGGAGCTCCTACAATGAGCAGTTCTTC. It encodes CAGSLAQPGSSYNEQFF.

This clonotype was seen only a few times. The chain couples TRBV2 to TRBJ2-1, with 14 bases lining up with TRBD2. Trimming cost V 8 bases and J 12 bases; bases outside gene matches: 15. The V gene's germline CDR1 is SNHLY and CDR2 FYNNEI. The CDR3 spans 16 residues. CDR3 DNA: TGTGCCAGCTTATCCGAGGGACTAGCGGGGGCGGTTGGGCAGTTCTTC. Translating it yields CASLSEGLAGAVGQFF.

The genes are TRBV11-1 and TRBJ1-1; 9 nucleotides match TRBD1. Per germline, CDR1 SGHAT and CDR2 FQDESV (reference sequence). CDR3 length equals 15 residues. Unmatched junction bases numbered 6, after V lost 6 bases and J lost 1 base. The CDR3 DNA follows: TGTGCCAGCAGGTCGGAACAGGGGGCGAACACTGAAGCTTTCTTT. The encoded protein is CASRSEQGANTEAFF.

J is TRBJ2-4 and V is TRBV9; 8 bases fit TRBD1. The J call is uncertain, as TRBJ2-5 better fits the DNA end. This CDR3 contains 15 residues. Germline V lookup: CDR1 SGDLS, CDR2 YYNGEE. CDR3 region: CASSGLTGEGETQYF. The DNA for the CDR3 is TGTGCCAGCAGTGGATTGACAGGGGAAGGGGAGACCCAGTACTTC.

The chain uses TRBV9 and TRBJ2-3, with 8 bases aligning to TRBD2. The CDR3 has 15 residues. The ends lost 3 bases at V and 8 bases at J; junction bases unmatched: 11. Germline loops: CDR1 SGDLS, CDR2 YYNGEE. The CDR3: CASSDSGTRPGTQYF. The CDR3 DNA is TGTGCCAGCAGCGACTCCGGGACTAGGCCAGGTACGCAGTATTTT.

The chain uses TRBV27 and TRBJ2-5; 8 bases fit TRBD2. The J call may not be correct, given that the DNA end is closer to TRBJ2-7. The CDR3 runs 14 residues. CDR1 and CDR2 from the germline V gene are MNHEY and SMNVEV (reference sequence). The CDR3 reads CASRGSGGRHEQYF. The CDR3 bases are TGTGCCAGCAGAGGGAGCGGGGGAAGGCACGAGCAGTACTTC.

V is TRBV6-5 and J is TRBJ2-5; D possibly matches TRBD1 or TRBD2 (5 bases each). V was pared by 0 bases and J by 11 bases, with 19 bases between. This CDR3 has 15 amino acids. Germline V CDR1 and CDR2: MNHEY, SVGAGI. CDR3 coding DNA: TGTGCCAGCAGTTACTCGGGGACCCAGTACAATGAGCAGTACTTC. Its translation: CASSYSGTQYNEQYF.

This chain joins TRBV12-3 or TRBV12-4 and TRBJ2-3; D perhaps matches TRBD2 (5 bases). V was cut by 7 bases and J by 4 bases, with 15 bases left in between. The CDR3 contains 14 residues. The CDR3 sequence: CASILELGADTQYF. Here the CDR3 DNA reads TGTGCCAGCATCCTTGAACTAGGCGCAGATACGCAGTATTTT.